Listed here are 21 T cell receptor beta chains from one sample, sequenced in a study of T cells in Graves' hyperthyroidism and ophthalmopathy. From RNA transcripts, TCR beta CDR3 regions were amplified. The HTBI primer set served for first-round RT-PCR of the TCR CDR3. TCRdb reprocessed the multiplex PCR reads with MiXCR, giving one entry per CDR3 protein. The sample contains a few hundred thousand distinct CDR3 sequences, roughly 14% of which appear only once. Specimen: blood. These receptors all come from a woman in her twenties or thirties with Graves' hyperthyroidism that later progressed to Graves' ophthalmopathy.

For this clonotype: Given a much more abundant clone one base away, this may be a read error. The chain couples TRBV20-1 to TRBJ1-4, with D tentatively TRBD1 (5 bases). The length of the CDR3 is 14 residues. Trimming removed 3 bases from V and 12 bases from J, with 20 bases in between. Germline V gene data show CDR1 as DFQATT and CDR2 as SNEGSKA (reference sequence). The CDR3 DNA reads as TGCAGTGCTAGGGACACAGGAGCTGGGGAAGAACTGTTTTTT. This gives the protein CSARDTGAGEELFF.

At least ten counts were recorded for this clonotype. The V call is TRBV6-1, the J call TRBJ2-3; TRBD2 might be the D (5 bases). The CDR3 totals 17 residues. The V and J ends lost 1 base and 4 bases respectively, with 18 bases between them. Looked up from germline, CDR1 is MNHNS and CDR2 is SASEGT. The CDR3 sequence is CASSEGFVGDGADTQYF. The CDR3 nucleotides read TGTGCCAGCAGTGAAGGGTTTGTGGGAGATGGGGCAGATACGCAGTATTTT.

This clonotype was seen at least ten times. V usage is TRBV2 and J usage is TRBJ2-2; 7 nucleotides match TRBD2. The CDR3 is made up of 14 amino acids. V trimming: 3 bases; J trimming: 7 bases; junction bases outside the gene matches: 5. Looked up from germline, CDR1 is SNHLY and CDR2 is FYNNEI. The DNA of the CDR3 is TGTGCCAGCAGTGAGGGCGGGAGAAGCGGGGAGCTGTTTTTT. It specifies CASSEGGRSGELFF.

This clonotype was recorded many times. The J gene is TRBJ2-7, the V gene TRBV29-1; D tentatively reads TRBD1 or TRBD2 (5 bases each). Germline assignment: CDR1 SQVTM and CDR2 ANQGSEA. The CDR3 is 15 amino acids. V lost 0 bases to trimming and J lost 0 bases, with 12 bases between them. The CDR3 here is CSVEDRDRLSYEQYF. The CDR3 nucleotides are TGCAGCGTTGAAGATCGGGACCGACTCTCCTACGAGCAGTACTTC.

This clonotype has at least ten counts. This chain links TRBV11-2 with TRBJ2-2; 11 bases are shared with TRBD2. V lost 5 bases and J lost 0; bases outside the gene matches: 5. Germline V gene sequence: CDR1 SGHAT, CDR2 FQNNGV. CDR3 length: 17 amino acids. In nucleotides, the CDR3 is TGTGCCAGCAGCCTGGGACTAGCGGCAGCGAACACCGGGGAGCTGTTTTTT. It translates to CASSLGLAAANTGELFF.

The chain has TRBV19 and TRBJ1-5; the D gene is possibly TRBD1 (6 bases). Trimming left V 11 bases short and J 4 bases short, with 15 bases between. This CDR3 spans 13 amino acids. CDR1 and CDR2 from the germline V gene are LNHDA and SQIVND (reference sequence). Written as DNA, the CDR3 is TGTGCCGGATCTGGGGACATTAATCAGCCCCAGCATTTT. Translating gives CAGSGDINQPQHF.

This clonotype was counted ten times or more. The chain employs TRBV12-3 or TRBV12-4 and TRBJ1-5; 10 bases map to TRBD1. The CDR3 runs 13 residues. Trimming removed 6 bases from V and 7 bases from J; junction bases left unmatched: 3. CDR3 protein: CASRRDRGQPQHF. CDR3 nucleotides: TGTGCCAGCAGGCGGGACAGGGGCCAGCCCCAGCATTTT.

The V gene is TRBV2, the J gene TRBJ2-2; D is unclear. Per the germline V gene, CDR1 is SNHLY and CDR2 is FYNNEI. Deletions cut 4 bases from V and 9 bases from J, with 18 bases between. The CDR3 contains 15 residues. In nucleotides, the CDR3 is TGTGCCAGCAGTGTTGGCGTGATTAACATCTGGGAGCTGTTTTTT. Amino acid sequence: CASSVGVINIWELFF.

This clonotype was picked up many times. The chain is built from TRBV11-2 and TRBJ2-1, with D possibly TRBD2 on 5 matching bases. This CDR3 is built from 14 residues. Trimming shortened V by 0 bases and J by 7 bases, and 10 bases separated the two germline ends. Germline assignment: CDR1 SGHAT and CDR2 FQNNGV. The CDR3 spells CASSLERVRNEQFF. CDR3 nucleotide sequence: TGTGCCAGCAGCTTAGAGCGGGTCAGGAATGAGCAGTTCTTC.

The V call is TRBV12-3 or TRBV12-4, the J call TRBJ2-3; D possibly uses TRBD1 or TRBD2 (5 bases each). The CDR3 loop spans 14 amino acids. V gave up 5 bases and J gave up 0 bases, with 9 bases separating them. In DNA, the CDR3 is TGTGCCAGCAGTATCCGGGACAGCACAGATACGCAGTATTTT. Its translation is CASSIRDSTDTQYF.

This clonotype was counted ten times or more. The chain joins TRBV28 to TRBJ1-5; D is unclear. The CDR3 consists of 14 residues. Germline-derived CDR1 and CDR2 are MDHEN and SYDVKM. The V gene lost 6 bases and the J gene lost 3 bases, with 12 bases spanning the gap. The CDR3 spells CASSPEAFNQPQHF. The DNA for the CDR3 is TGTGCCAGCAGCCCCGAGGCCTTCAATCAGCCCCAGCATTTT.

This clonotype was seen a handful of times. The chain joins TRBV9 to TRBJ1-1; D is possibly TRBD1 (5 bases). Germline loops: CDR1 SGDLS, CDR2 YYNGEE. V was pared by 3 bases and J by 5 bases, with 20 bases between. This CDR3 region has 16 residues. The CDR3 reads CASSEPRVGARTEAFF. The CDR3 DNA is TGTGCCAGCAGCGAGCCCAGGGTAGGGGCCCGGACTGAAGCTTTCTTT.

To note about this clonotype: A much larger clonotype is one base distant, so this may be a read error. The CDR3 spells CSALTGGHIGELFF. The CDR3 coding sequence is TGCAGTGCTCTGACCGGGGGGCACATCGGGGAGCTGTTTTTT. The chain carries TRBV20-1 and TRBJ2-2, with D possibly matching TRBD2 (7 bases). The CDR3 contains 14 residues. V shed 5 bases and J shed 7 bases, with 17 bases lying between them. Germline CDR1 is DFQATT and CDR2 is SNEGSKA (reference sequence).

The chain employs TRBV7-9 and TRBJ1-6; D perhaps matches TRBD1 (5 bases). V gave up 5 bases and J gave up 9 bases, with 20 bases separating them. CDR1 and CDR2 (germline): SEHNR, FQNEAQ (reference sequence). The length of the CDR3 is 16 residues. The CDR3 nucleotides are TGTGCCAGCAGCCAACTTAGGGCCCCGGGGGTTTCACCCCTCCACTTT. Amino acid sequence: CASSQLRAPGVSPLHF.

This clonotype showed up just a few times. V and J are TRBV30 and TRBJ2-7; 8 bases agree with TRBD2. Germline V gene lookup returns CDR1 GTSNPN and CDR2 SVGIG (reference sequence). Germline trimming cut 5 bases from V and 4 bases from J; bases unmatched to any gene: 10. The CDR3 loop spans 14 amino acids. In DNA, the CDR3 is TGTGCCTGGTCCCCCGGGACTAGTCTATACGAGCAGTACTTC. As protein: CAWSPGTSLYEQYF. The full variable domain, with the rest looked up from reference TRBV30 and TRBJ2-7, is SQTIHQWPATLVQPVGSPLSLECTVEGTSNPNLYWYRQAAGRGLQLLFYSVGIGQISSEVPQNLSASRPQDRQFILSSKKLLLSDSGFYLCAWSPGTSLYEQYFGPGTRLTVT.

This clonotype appeared many times. The V and J genes are TRBV20-1 and TRBJ2-1, with 8 bases matching TRBD2. The V gene end was trimmed by 0 bases and the J gene end by 6 bases; junction bases not matched to a gene: 7. The CDR3 length is 15 residues. Germline V CDR1 and CDR2: DFQATT, SNEGSKA (reference sequence). The CDR3, as DNA: TGCAGTGCTAGAGATTTGCTAGCGGGCCTCAATGAGCAGTTCTTC. Protein: CSARDLLAGLNEQFF.

This clonotype was counted at least ten times. The genes are TRBV24-1 and TRBJ1-1; D is uncertain. Between the trimmed V and J ends, which lost 3 bases and 1 base, there was a span of 8 bases. This CDR3 has 14 residues. Germline V gene data show CDR1 as KGHDR and CDR2 as SFDVKD. The CDR3, as DNA: TGTGCCACCAGTGATGGACGGAAGAACACTGAAGCTTTCTTT. Translated, it gives CATSDGRKNTEAFF.

This clonotype has a handful of counts. This chain uses TRBV19 with TRBJ2-3, with 9 bases identical to TRBD2. Germline V gene data show CDR1 as LNHDA and CDR2 as SQIVND (reference sequence). The CDR3 extends over 17 amino acids. J gave up 4 bases and V 3 bases, and 11 bases lay outside the gene matches. CDR3 in DNA: TGTGCCAGTAGTATCGGGGGTAGCGGGAGTTGGGCAGATACGCAGTATTTT. As protein: CASSIGGSGSWADTQYF.

This clonotype was counted at least ten times. The chain recombines TRBV20-1 with TRBJ1-2, with D unclear. With 7 bases removed from V and 8 bases from J, the gap between germline ends came to 5 bases. The CDR3 runs 8 residues. Germline V gene sequence: CDR1 DFQATT, CDR2 SNEGSKA (reference sequence). The CDR3 DNA is TGCAGTGTTAGCGGCTACACCTTC. This sequence encodes CSVSGYTF.

The sample holds many counts of this clonotype. The V gene is TRBV12-3 or TRBV12-4, the J gene TRBJ1-4; weak D call: TRBD1 (6 bases). Trimming removed 10 bases at V and 1 base at J, with 25 bases between. The CDR3 consists of 18 residues. CDR3 region: CATLKGTSPFETNEKLFF. The CDR3 DNA reads as TGTGCCACCCTAAAGGGGACAAGCCCTTTTGAAACTAATGAAAAACTGTTTTTT.

The chain couples TRBV29-1 to TRBJ2-3; D gene uncertain. Trimming took 6 bases from V and 2 from J, leaving 15 bases between them. Germline CDR1 reads SQVTM; CDR2 reads ANQGSEA. CDR3 length: 14 residues. In nucleotides, the CDR3 is TGCAGCGTGACCGGGCCCCAAAACACAGATACGCAGTATTTT. It encodes CSVTGPQNTDTQYF.